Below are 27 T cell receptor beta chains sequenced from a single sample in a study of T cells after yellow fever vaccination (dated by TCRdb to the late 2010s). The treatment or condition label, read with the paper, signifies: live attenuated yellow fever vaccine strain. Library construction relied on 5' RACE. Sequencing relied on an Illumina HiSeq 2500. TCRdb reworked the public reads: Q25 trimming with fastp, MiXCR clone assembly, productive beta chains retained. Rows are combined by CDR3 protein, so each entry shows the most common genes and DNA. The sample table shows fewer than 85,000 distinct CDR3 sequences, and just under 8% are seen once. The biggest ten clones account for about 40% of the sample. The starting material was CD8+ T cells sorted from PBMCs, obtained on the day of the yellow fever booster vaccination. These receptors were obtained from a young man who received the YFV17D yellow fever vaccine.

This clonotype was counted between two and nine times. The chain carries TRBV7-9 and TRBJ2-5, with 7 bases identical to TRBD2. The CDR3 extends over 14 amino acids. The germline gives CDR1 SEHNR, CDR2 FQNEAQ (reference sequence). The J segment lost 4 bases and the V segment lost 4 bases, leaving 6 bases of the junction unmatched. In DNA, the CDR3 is TGTGCCAGCAGCTATGCTAGCGGAATAGAGACCCAGTACTTC. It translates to CASSYASGIETQYF.

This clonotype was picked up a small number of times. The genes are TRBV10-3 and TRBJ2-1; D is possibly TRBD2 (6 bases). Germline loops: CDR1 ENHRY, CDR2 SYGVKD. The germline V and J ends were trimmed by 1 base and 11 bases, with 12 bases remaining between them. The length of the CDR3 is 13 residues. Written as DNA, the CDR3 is TGTGCCATCAGTGAGTTTGGAGGGAGGAAGCAGTTCTTC. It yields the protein CAISEFGGRKQFF.

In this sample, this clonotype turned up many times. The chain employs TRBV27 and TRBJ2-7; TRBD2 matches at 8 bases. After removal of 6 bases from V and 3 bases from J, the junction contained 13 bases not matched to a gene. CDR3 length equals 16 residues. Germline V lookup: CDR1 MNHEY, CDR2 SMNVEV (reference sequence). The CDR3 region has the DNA TGTGCCAGCAGGGTGGGGGCGGGAGGCCTCCTCTACGAGCAGTACTTC. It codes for CASRVGAGGLLYEQYF.

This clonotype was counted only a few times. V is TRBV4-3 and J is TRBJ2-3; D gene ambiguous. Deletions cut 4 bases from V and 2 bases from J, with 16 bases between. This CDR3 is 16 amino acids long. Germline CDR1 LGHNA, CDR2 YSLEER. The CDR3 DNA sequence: TGCGCCAGCAGCCCCCTCCCCGGCCACCTCACAGATACGCAGTATTTT. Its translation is CASSPLPGHLTDTQYF.

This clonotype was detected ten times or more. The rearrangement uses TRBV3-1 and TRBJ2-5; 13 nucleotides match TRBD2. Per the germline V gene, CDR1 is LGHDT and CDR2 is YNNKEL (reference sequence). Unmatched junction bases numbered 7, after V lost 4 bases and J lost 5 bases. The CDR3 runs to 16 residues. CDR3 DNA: TGTGCCAGCAGCCGCTGGACTAGCGGGAGTCGGGAGACCCAGTACTTC. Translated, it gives CASSRWTSGSRETQYF.

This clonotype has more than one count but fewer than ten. This CDR3 reads CASWVGGGDEQFF. The CDR3 DNA reads TGTGCCAGCTGGGTGGGGGGTGGGGATGAGCAGTTCTTC. This chain connects TRBV12-3 or TRBV12-4 to TRBJ2-1, with D tentatively TRBD2 (6 bases). V shed 8 bases and J shed 8 bases, with 16 bases lying between them. The CDR3 extends over 13 amino acids.

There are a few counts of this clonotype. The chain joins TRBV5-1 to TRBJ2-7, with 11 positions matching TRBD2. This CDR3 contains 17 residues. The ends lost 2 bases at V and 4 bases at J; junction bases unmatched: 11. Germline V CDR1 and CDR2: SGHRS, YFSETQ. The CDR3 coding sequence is TGCGCCAGCAGCTTCACTAGCGGGAGAACAGTAGGGTACGAGCAGTACTTC. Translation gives CASSFTSGRTVGYEQYF.

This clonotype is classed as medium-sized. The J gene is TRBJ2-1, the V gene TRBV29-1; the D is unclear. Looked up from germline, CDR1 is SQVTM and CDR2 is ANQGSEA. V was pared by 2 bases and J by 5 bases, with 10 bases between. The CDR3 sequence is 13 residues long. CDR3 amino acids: CSVERLDHNEQFF. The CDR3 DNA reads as TGCAGCGTTGAAAGACTGGACCACAATGAGCAGTTCTTC.

In nucleotides, the CDR3 is TGTGCCAGCAGCCCCCCATACAGCACAGATACGCAGTATTTT. This sequence encodes CASSPPYSTDTQYF. The chain carries TRBV7-2 and TRBJ2-3; D is uncertain. Germline loops: CDR1 SGHTA, CDR2 FQGNSA. The CDR3 contains 14 residues. The V end was cut by 5 bases, the J end by 0 bases, with 9 bases between.

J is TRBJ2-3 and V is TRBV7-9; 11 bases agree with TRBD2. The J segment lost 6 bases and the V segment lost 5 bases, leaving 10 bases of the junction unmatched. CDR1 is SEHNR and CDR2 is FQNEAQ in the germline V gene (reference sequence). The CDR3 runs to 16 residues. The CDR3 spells CASSSGLAGVTDTQYF. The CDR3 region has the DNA TGTGCCAGCAGCAGCGGACTAGCGGGCGTCACTGATACGCAGTATTTT.

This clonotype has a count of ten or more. The CDR3 nucleotides are TGTGCCAGCAGCTCAGACAGGGTCGATCGGGCAGACACGACAGATACGCAGTATTTT. Its translation: CASSSDRVDRADTTDTQYF. V is TRBV9 and J is TRBJ2-3; 7 bases agree with TRBD1. Trimming removed 4 bases from V and 3 bases from J; junction bases left unmatched: 20. Germline V CDR1 and CDR2: SGDLS, YYNGEE. The CDR3 consists of 19 residues. Complete variable domain (other parts from reference TRBV9 and TRBJ2-3): DSGVTQTPKHLITATGQRVTLRCSPRSGDLSVYWYQQSLDQGLQFLIQYYNGEERAKGNILERFSAQQFPDLHSELNLSSLELGDSALYFCASSSDRVDRADTTDTQYFGPGTRLTVL.

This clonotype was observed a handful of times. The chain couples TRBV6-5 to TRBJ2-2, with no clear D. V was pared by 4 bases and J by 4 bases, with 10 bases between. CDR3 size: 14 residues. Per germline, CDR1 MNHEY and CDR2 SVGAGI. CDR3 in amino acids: CASSWSSSTGELFF. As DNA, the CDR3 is TGTGCCAGCAGTTGGTCGTCGAGCACCGGGGAGCTGTTTTTT.

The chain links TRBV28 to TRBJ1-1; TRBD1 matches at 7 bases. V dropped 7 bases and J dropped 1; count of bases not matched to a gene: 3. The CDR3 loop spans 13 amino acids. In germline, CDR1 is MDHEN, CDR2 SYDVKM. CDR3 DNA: TGTGCCAGCACAGGGGGGGGGAACACTGAAGCTTTCTTT. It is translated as CASTGGGNTEAFF.

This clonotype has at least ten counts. The CDR3 is CASSRSSYEQYF. The CDR3 nucleotides read TGTGCCAGCAGCCGAAGCTCCTACGAGCAGTACTTC. The gene calls are TRBV6-2 or TRBV6-3 and TRBJ2-7; D is unresolved. The CDR3 contains 12 residues. V was clipped by 6 bases and J by 0 bases, with 6 bases between them. The germline V gene has CDR1 MNHEY and CDR2 SVGEGT.

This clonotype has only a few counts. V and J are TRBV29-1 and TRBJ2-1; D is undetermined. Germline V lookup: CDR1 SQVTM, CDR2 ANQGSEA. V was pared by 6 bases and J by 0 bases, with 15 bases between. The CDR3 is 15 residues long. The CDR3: CSVGIGYSSYNEQFF. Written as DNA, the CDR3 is TGCAGCGTGGGGATAGGGTACTCCTCCTACAATGAGCAGTTCTTC.

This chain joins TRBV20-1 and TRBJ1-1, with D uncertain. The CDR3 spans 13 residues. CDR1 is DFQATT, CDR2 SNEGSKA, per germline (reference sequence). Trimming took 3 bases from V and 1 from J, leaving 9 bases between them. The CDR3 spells CSASGWRNTEAFF. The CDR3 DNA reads TGCAGTGCTAGCGGGTGGCGGAACACTGAAGCTTTCTTT.

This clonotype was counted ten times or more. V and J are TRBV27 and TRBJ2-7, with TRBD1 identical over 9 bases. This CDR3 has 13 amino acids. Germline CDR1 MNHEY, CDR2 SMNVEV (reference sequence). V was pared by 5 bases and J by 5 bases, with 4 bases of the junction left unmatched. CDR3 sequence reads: CASSDGTGNEQYF. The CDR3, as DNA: TGTGCCAGCAGTGACGGGACAGGGAACGAGCAGTACTTC.

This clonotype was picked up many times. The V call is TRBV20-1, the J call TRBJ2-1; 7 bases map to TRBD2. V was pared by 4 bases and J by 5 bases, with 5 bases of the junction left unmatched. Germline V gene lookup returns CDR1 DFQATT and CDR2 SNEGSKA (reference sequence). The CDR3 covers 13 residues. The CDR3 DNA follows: TGCAGTGCTACCCGGGACTACGACAATGAGCAGTTCTTC. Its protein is CSATRDYDNEQFF.

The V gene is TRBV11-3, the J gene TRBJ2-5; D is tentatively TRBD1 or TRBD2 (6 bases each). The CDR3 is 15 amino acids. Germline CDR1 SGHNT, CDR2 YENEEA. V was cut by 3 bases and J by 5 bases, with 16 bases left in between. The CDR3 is CASSLGEWRGETQYF. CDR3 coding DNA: TGTGCCAGCAGCTTGGGCGAGTGGAGGGGGGAGACCCAGTACTTC. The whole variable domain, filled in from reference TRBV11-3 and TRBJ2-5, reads EAGVVQSPRYKIIEKKQPVAFWCNPISGHNTLYWYLQNLGQGPELLIRYENEEAVDDSQLPKDRFSAERLKGVDSTLKIQPAELGDSAVYLCASSLGEWRGETQYFGPGTRLLVL.

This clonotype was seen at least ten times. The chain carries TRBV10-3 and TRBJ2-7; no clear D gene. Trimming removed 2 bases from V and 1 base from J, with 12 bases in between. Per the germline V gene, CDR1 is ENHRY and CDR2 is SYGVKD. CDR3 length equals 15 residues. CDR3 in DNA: TGTGCCATCAGTGAGACTGGCGAGACTTCCTACGAGCAGTACTTC. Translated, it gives CAISETGETSYEQYF.

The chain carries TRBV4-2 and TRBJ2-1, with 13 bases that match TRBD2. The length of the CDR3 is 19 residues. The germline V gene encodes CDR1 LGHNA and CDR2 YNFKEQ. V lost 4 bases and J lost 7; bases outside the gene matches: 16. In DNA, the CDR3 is TGTGCCAGCAGCCCACTCGGGACTAGCGGGGACTATGACTGGAATGAGCAGTTCTTC. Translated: CASSPLGTSGDYDWNEQFF.

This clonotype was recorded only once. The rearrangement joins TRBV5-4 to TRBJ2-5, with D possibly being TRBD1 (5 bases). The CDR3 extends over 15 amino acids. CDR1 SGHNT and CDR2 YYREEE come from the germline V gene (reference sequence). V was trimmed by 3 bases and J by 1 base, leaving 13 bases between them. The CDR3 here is CASSYRQQAQETQYF. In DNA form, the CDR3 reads TGTGCCAGCAGCTACCGACAGCAGGCCCAAGAGACCCAGTACTTC. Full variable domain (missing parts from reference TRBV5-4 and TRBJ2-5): ETGVTQSPTHLIKTRGQQVTLRCSSQSGHNTVSWYQQALGQGPQFIFQYYREEENGRGNFPPRFSGLQFPNYSSELNVNALELDDSALYLCASSYRQQAQETQYFGPGTRLLVL.

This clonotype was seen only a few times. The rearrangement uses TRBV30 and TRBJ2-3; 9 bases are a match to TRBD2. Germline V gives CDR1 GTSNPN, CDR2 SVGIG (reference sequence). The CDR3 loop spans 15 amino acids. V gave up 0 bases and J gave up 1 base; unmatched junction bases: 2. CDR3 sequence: CAWSVAGGRTDTQYF. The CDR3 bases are TGTGCCTGGAGTGTTGCGGGAGGGCGCACAGATACGCAGTATTTT.

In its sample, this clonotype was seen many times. CDR3 sequence (DNA): TGTGCCAGCAGTACGGTACAGGCCCGGAGCTCCTACAATGAGCAGTTCTTC. This gives the protein CASSTVQARSSYNEQFF. The J gene is TRBJ2-1, the V gene TRBV12-3 or TRBV12-4, with D perhaps TRBD1 (5 bases). V lost 5 bases and J lost 0, with 17 bases in between. The length of the CDR3 is 17 residues.

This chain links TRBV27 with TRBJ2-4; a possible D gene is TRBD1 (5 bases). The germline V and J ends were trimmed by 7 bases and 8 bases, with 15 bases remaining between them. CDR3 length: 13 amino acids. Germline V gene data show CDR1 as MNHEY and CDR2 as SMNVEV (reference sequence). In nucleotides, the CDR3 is TGTGCCAGCAAGGGTGGTGGGGCGGACATTCAGTACTTC. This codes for CASKGGGADIQYF.

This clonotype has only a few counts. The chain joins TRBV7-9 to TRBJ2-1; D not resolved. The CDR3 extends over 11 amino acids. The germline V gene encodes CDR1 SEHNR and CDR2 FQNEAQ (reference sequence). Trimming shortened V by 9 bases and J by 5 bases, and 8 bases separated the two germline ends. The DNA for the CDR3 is TGTGCCAGTGACCACAACAATGAGCAGTTCTTC. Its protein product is CASDHNNEQFF. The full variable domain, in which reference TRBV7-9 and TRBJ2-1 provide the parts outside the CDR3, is DTGVSQNPRHKITKRGQNVTFRCDPISEHNRLYWYRQTLGQGPEFLTYFQNEAQLEKSRLLSDRFSAERPKGSFSTLEIQRTEQGDSAMYLCASDHNNEQFFGPGTRLTVL.

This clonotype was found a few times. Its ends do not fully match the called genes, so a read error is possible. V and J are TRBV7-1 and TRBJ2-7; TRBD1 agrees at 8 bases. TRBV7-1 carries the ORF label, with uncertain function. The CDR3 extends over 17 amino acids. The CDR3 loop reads CATSSPRVGDRLYEQYF. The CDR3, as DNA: TGTGCCACCAGCTCACCCAGGGTGGGGGACAGGTTGTACGAGCAGTACTTC.